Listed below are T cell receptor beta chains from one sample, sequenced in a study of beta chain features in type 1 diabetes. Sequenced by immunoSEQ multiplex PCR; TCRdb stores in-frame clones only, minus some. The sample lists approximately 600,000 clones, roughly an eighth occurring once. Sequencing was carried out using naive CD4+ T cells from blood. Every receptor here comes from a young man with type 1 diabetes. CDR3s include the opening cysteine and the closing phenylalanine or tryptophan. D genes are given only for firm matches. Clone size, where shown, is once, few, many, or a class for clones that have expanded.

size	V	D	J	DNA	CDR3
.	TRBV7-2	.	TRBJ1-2	TGTGCCAGCAGCTTCACAGAGGGGGCTAACTATGGCTACACCTTC	CASSFTEGANYGYTF
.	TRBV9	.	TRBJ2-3	TGTGCCAGCAGCGTAGGTGGTAGGGCAGATACGCAGTATTTT	CASSVGGRADTQYF
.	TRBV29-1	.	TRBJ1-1	TGCAGCGTTGGAAATTTGAACACTGAAGCTTTCTTT	CSVGNLNTEAFF
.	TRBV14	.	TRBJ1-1	TGTGCCAGCAGCCAAGATTCGCTGAACACTGAAGCTTTCTTT	CASSQDSLNTEAFF
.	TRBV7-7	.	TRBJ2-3	TGTGCCAGCAGCTCCGGTCCGGCCGGAAGCACAGATACGCAGTATTTT	CASSSGPAGSTDTQYF
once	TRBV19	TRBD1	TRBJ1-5	TGTGCCAGTAGTATAGAAGGACAGGGCAATCAGCCCCAGCATTTT	CASSIEGQGNQPQHF
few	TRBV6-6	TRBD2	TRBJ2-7	TGTGCCAGCAGTACACGACTAGCGGGGAATGGCGAGCAGTACTTC	CASSTRLAGNGEQYF
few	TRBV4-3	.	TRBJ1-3	TGCGCCAGCAGCCAAGATATGGTGATCAGCACCATATATTTT	CASSQDMVISTIYF
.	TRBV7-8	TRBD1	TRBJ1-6	TGTGCCAGCAGCGCCGACAGGGCCTATAATTCACCCCTCCACTTT	CASSADRAYNSPLHF
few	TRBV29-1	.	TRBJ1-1	TGCAGCGTTGAAAGGCGGTTGAACACTGAAGCTTTCTTT	CSVERRLNTEAFF